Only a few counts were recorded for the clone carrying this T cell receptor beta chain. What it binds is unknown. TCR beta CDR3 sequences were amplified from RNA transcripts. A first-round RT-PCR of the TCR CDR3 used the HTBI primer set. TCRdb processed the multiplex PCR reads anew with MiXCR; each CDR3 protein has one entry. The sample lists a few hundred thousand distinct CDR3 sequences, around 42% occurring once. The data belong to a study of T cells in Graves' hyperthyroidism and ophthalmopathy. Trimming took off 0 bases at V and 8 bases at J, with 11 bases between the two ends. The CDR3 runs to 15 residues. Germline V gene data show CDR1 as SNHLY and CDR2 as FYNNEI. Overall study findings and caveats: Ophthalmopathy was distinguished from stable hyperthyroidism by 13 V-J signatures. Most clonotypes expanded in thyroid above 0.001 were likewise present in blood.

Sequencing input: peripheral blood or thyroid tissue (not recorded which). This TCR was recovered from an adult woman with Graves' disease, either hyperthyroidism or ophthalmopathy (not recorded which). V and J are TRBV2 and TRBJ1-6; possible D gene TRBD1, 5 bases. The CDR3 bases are TGTGCCAGCAGTGAAGCCGGGACGGTTTATTCACCCCTCCACTTT. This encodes CASSEAGTVYSPLHF. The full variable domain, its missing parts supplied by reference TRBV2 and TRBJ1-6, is EPEVTQTPSHQVTQMGQEVILRCVPISNHLYFYWYRQILGQKVEFLVSFYNNEISEKSEIFDDQFSVERPDGSNFTLKIRSTKLEDSAMYFCASSEAGTVYSPLHFGNGTRLTVT.